What follows are 30 T cell receptor beta chains derived from one specimen sequenced in a study of blood T cell repertoires in COVID-19. This table comes from immunoSEQ multiplex PCR, and its TCRdb copy is limited to in-frame clones, with some not included. Among about 160,000 clones listed, over 75% were seen once. The sequenced material came from peripheral blood. These receptors were taken from a man in his 70s who had recovered from COVID-19.

The rearrangement links TRBV3-1 (or the pseudogene TRBV3-2) to TRBJ2-2; 14 bases are shared with TRBD2. Germline V gives CDR1 LGHDT, CDR2 YNNKEL (reference sequence). The V segment lost 10 bases and the J segment 0 bases; nucleotides outside the gene matches: 4. This CDR3 contains 16 residues. The CDR3 DNA follows: TGTGCCACCCGACTAGCGGGAGGGCCGAACACCGGGGAGCTGTTTTTT. It specifies CATRLAGGPNTGELFF.

The CDR3 region is CASSARTSGTSYEQYF. The CDR3 nucleotides are TGTGCCAGTAGCGCTCGGACTAGCGGGACTTCCTACGAGCAGTACTTC. V and J are TRBV19 and TRBJ2-7; TRBD2 agrees at 12 bases. The CDR3 runs 16 residues. Trimming cost V 6 bases and J 1 base; bases outside gene matches: 7. CDR1 is LNHDA, CDR2 SQIVND, per germline (reference sequence).

The J gene is TRBJ1-4, the V gene TRBV19, with 8 bases aligning to TRBD1. Trimming took 5 bases from V and 5 from J; bases not matched to a gene: 7. The germline gives CDR1 LNHDA, CDR2 SQIVND (reference sequence). The CDR3 contains 15 residues. In nucleotides, the CDR3 is TGTGCCAGTAGTGTAACAGGGGGTGCGAATGAAAAACTGTTTTTT. Its translation is CASSVTGGANEKLFF.

The rearrangement uses TRBV5-6 and TRBJ2-4, with TRBD1 matching 7 bases. Germline V gene sequence: CDR1 SGHDT, CDR2 YYEEEE. This CDR3 is 14 amino acids long. V lost 4 bases and J lost 10; bases outside the gene matches: 11. CDR3 loop: CASSGQADAWIQYF. The CDR3 nucleotides read TGTGCCAGCAGCGGACAGGCTGATGCATGGATTCAGTACTTC.

The chain uses TRBV6-5 and TRBJ2-5, with D unresolved. The germline V and J ends were trimmed by 2 bases and 5 bases, with 15 bases remaining between them. The length of the CDR3 is 15 residues. From germline, CDR1 is MNHEY and CDR2 SVGAGI. The CDR3 region is CASSYGTGPPETQYF. CDR3 bases: TGTGCCAGCAGTTACGGAACGGGTCCACCGGAGACCCAGTACTTC.

This rearrangement joins TRBV5-1 to TRBJ2-7; 11 bases fit TRBD2. J lost 6 bases, V lost 2 bases, and 7 bases had no gene match. This CDR3 is built from 15 residues. Germline-derived CDR1 and CDR2 are SGHRS and YFSETQ. The CDR3 nucleotides read TGCGCCAGCAGCTTTAGCGGGGGGGACTTCGCCGAGCAGTACTTC. This translates into CASSFSGGDFAEQYF.

This clone was observed many times. The rearrangement joins TRBV5-6 to TRBJ1-2; the match to TRBD1 covers 8 bases. Germline loops: CDR1 SGHDT, CDR2 YYEEEE. Losses at the gene ends were 4 bases for V and 4 bases for J; bases not matched to a gene: 9. The CDR3 has 15 residues. The CDR3 here is CASSRSDREAYGYTF. CDR3 DNA sequence: TGTGCCAGCAGCCGATCGGACAGGGAAGCCTATGGCTACACCTTC.

This clone was seen only once. The same CDR3 arises from other DNA sequences in this sample as well. The chain couples TRBV15 to TRBJ2-7, with D possibly matching TRBD1 (8 bases). V was shortened by 1 base and J by 5 bases, with 12 bases between the two germline ends. This CDR3 spans 14 amino acids. Germline V gene lookup returns CDR1 LNHNV and CDR2 YYDKDF (reference sequence). The chain's CDR3 is CATSRGQGRDEQYF. The CDR3 region has the DNA TGTGCCACCAGCAGAGGACAGGGGAGGGACGAGCAGTACTTC. Looking up the rest from reference TRBV15 and TRBJ2-7 gives the full variable domain: DAMVIQNPRYQVTQFGKPVTLSCSQTLNHNVMYWYQQKSSQAPKLLFHYYDKDFNNEADTPDNFQSRRPNTSFCFLDIRSPGLGDTAMYLCATSRGQGRDEQYFGPGTRLTVT.

The chain carries TRBV14 and TRBJ2-2; the D gene is possibly TRBD2 (5 bases). Germline V gives CDR1 SGHDN, CDR2 FVKESK. This CDR3 has 17 amino acids. V lost 0 bases, J lost 5 bases, and 16 bases lay in between. DNA for the CDR3: TGTGCCAGCAGCCAAGATGCGGATAGCGTACGGACCGGGGAGCTGTTTTTT. It translates to CASSQDADSVRTGELFF. Together with reference TRBV14 and TRBJ2-2, the CDR3 gives the full variable domain: EAGVTQFPSHSVIEKGQTVTLRCDPISGHDNLYWYRRVMGKEIKFLLHFVKESKQDESGMPNNRFLAERTGGTYSTLKVQPAELEDSGVYFCASSQDADSVRTGELFFGEGSRLTVL.

CDR3 bases: TGTGCCAGCAGCCGTCTACGGGGAAACTACGAGCAGTACTTC. Residues: CASSRLRGNYEQYF. The chain uses TRBV14 and TRBJ2-7, with TRBD2 as a possible D gene (5 bases). CDR3 length: 14 amino acids. CDR1 and CDR2 from the germline V gene are SGHDN and FVKESK. V lost 4 bases, J lost 3 bases, and 13 bases lay in between.

This chain connects TRBV29-1 to TRBJ2-3; perhaps TRBD2 as D (6 bases). The CDR3 runs to 14 residues. Deletions cut 5 bases from V and 2 bases from J, with 14 bases between. Looked up from germline, CDR1 is SQVTM and CDR2 is ANQGSEA. CDR3 protein: CSVHAGLDTDTQYF. The CDR3 DNA is TGCAGCGTTCATGCGGGGTTGGACACAGATACGCAGTATTTT.

V is TRBV15 and J is TRBJ2-1, with 9 bases aligning to TRBD2. The junction had 7 bases not matched to a gene; V was cut back by 0 bases and J by 7 bases. Germline V CDR1 and CDR2: LNHNV, YYDKDF (reference sequence). This CDR3 spans 16 amino acids. CDR3 sequence (DNA): TGTGCCACCAGCAGAGATACCGGACTAGCGCTTAATGAGCAGTTCTTC. Protein: CATSRDTGLALNEQFF. The full variable domain, completed using reference TRBV15 and TRBJ2-1, is DAMVIQNPRYQVTQFGKPVTLSCSQTLNHNVMYWYQQKSSQAPKLLFHYYDKDFNNEADTPDNFQSRRPNTSFCFLDIRSPGLGDTAMYLCATSRDTGLALNEQFFGPGTRLTVL.

V usage is TRBV5-1 and J usage is TRBJ2-2; a weak D match, TRBD2 (6 bases). The CDR3 runs to 16 residues. Germline V CDR1 and CDR2: SGHRS, YFSETQ. The V end lost 0 bases, the J end lost 2 bases, and 11 bases lay between the germline ends. The CDR3 here is CASSLESGVNTGELFF. DNA for the CDR3: TGCGCCAGCAGCTTGGAATCGGGAGTAAACACCGGGGAGCTGTTTTTT.

The chain combines TRBV7-9 with TRBJ2-5; 7 bases line up with TRBD1. With 5 bases clipped from V and 0 bases from J, the junction kept 3 bases outside the gene matches. CDR1 and CDR2 (germline): SEHNR, FQNEAQ (reference sequence). The CDR3 loop spans 14 amino acids. CDR3 sequence (DNA): TGTGCCAGCAGCATCGGGACAGACCAAGAGACCCAGTACTTC. Protein sequence: CASSIGTDQETQYF.

V is TRBV28 and J is TRBJ1-5; TRBD1 aligns across 9 bases. The CDR3 runs 17 residues. CDR1 and CDR2 from the germline V gene are MDHEN and SYDVKM. The junction had 8 bases not matched to a gene; V was cut back by 3 bases and J by 2 bases. CDR3 region: CASSLGVGTGRNQPQHF. The CDR3, as DNA: TGTGCCAGCAGTTTGGGGGTCGGGACAGGGCGCAATCAGCCCCAGCATTTT.

The chain employs TRBV9 and TRBJ1-3, with D unclear. This CDR3 comprises 16 residues. The V gene lost 4 bases and the J gene lost 4 bases, with 18 bases spanning the gap. The germline V gene encodes CDR1 SGDLS and CDR2 YYNGEE. The chain's CDR3 is CASSKRLEGWGNTIYF. The CDR3 bases are TGTGCCAGCAGCAAAAGACTGGAGGGCTGGGGAAACACCATATATTTT.

The chain joins TRBV6-5 to TRBJ1-6; D is unresolved. Germline CDR1 reads MNHEY; CDR2 reads SVGAGI. V was pared by 6 bases and J by 4 bases, with 13 bases between. The CDR3 has 15 amino acids. The CDR3 spells CASRDSMGYNSPLHF. The CDR3 DNA reads as TGTGCCAGCAGGGACTCAATGGGGTATAATTCACCCCTCCACTTT.

V gene TRBV10-1 combines with J gene TRBJ2-2, with TRBD2 identical over 8 bases. Germline CDR1 is WNHNN and CDR2 is SYGVQD (reference sequence). J gave up 1 base and V 0 bases, and 4 bases lay outside the gene matches. This CDR3 is built from 17 residues. CDR3 amino acids: CASSESGLGKNTGELFF. The CDR3 region has the DNA TGCGCCAGCAGTGAGTCGGGACTAGGGAAGAACACCGGGGAGCTGTTTTTT.

This chain links TRBV6-6 with TRBJ2-3; maybe TRBD2 (5 bases). CDR1 MNHNY and CDR2 SVGAGI come from the germline V gene (reference sequence). This CDR3 has 13 residues. Trimming stripped 6 bases from V and 3 bases from J, with 10 bases between. CDR3 region: CASRRTGTDTQYF. Written as DNA, the CDR3 is TGTGCCAGCAGGAGGACTGGGACAGATACGCAGTATTTT.

The chain couples TRBV9 to TRBJ1-1, with D possibly being TRBD1 (6 bases). Germline loops: CDR1 SGDLS, CDR2 YYNGEE. The V end was cut by 0 bases, the J end by 1 base, with 13 bases between. CDR3 length: 16 amino acids. CDR3 bases: TGTGCCAGCAGCGTAGGTCCGGCAGGGGCGAACACTGAAGCTTTCTTT. Its protein product is CASSVGPAGANTEAFF.

V is TRBV28 and J is TRBJ1-4, with 10 bases that match TRBD1. The trim removed 5 bases at V and 6 bases at J, leaving 6 bases unmatched. This CDR3 is 15 amino acids long. Germline V gene data show CDR1 as MDHEN and CDR2 as SYDVKM. CDR3 protein: CASSQTGGMDEKLFF. The CDR3 DNA follows: TGTGCCAGCAGTCAGACAGGGGGCATGGATGAAAAACTGTTTTTT.

V gene TRBV5-1 combines with J gene TRBJ2-5; D is perhaps TRBD2 (6 bases). Germline CDR1 is SGHRS and CDR2 is YFSETQ. The CDR3 consists of 15 residues. Trimming cost V 5 bases and J 5 bases, with 19 bases left between them. The CDR3 protein is CASSQIQGGGETQYF. The CDR3 DNA sequence: TGCGCCAGCAGTCAGATTCAGGGAGGAGGGGAGACCCAGTACTTC.

V is TRBV2 and J is TRBJ1-1, with D tentatively TRBD1 (6 bases). The CDR3 runs 15 residues. Between the trimmed V and J ends, which lost 1 base and 4 bases, there was a span of 13 bases. Germline CDR1 is SNHLY and CDR2 is FYNNEI. CDR3 in amino acids: CASSEGGQRTTEAFF. CDR3 nucleotide sequence: TGTGCCAGCAGTGAAGGAGGACAGAGGACCACTGAAGCTTTCTTT.

The gene calls are TRBV3-1 (or the pseudogene TRBV3-2) and TRBJ2-3, with TRBD2 matching over 8 bases. CDR1 is LGHDT, CDR2 YNNKEL, per germline (reference sequence). The CDR3 has 17 amino acids. The trim removed 6 bases at V and 4 bases at J, leaving 15 bases unmatched. This CDR3 is CASSIRIGAGGSDTQYF. In DNA, the CDR3 is TGTGCCAGCAGTATCCGAATCGGGGCGGGAGGATCAGATACGCAGTATTTT.

The chain joins TRBV7-8 to TRBJ2-5; the D gene is possibly TRBD2 (6 bases). Germline-derived CDR1 and CDR2 are SGHVS and FQNEAQ. With 4 bases removed from V and 1 base from J, the gap between germline ends came to 10 bases. The CDR3 totals 14 residues. This chain's CDR3 is CASSSGTLQETQYF. As DNA, the CDR3 is TGTGCCAGCAGCTCCGGGACTCTCCAAGAGACCCAGTACTTC.

The rearrangement joins TRBV4-1 to TRBJ2-6, with D maybe TRBD1 (5 bases). Deletions cut 4 bases from V and 6 bases from J, with 13 bases between. The V gene's germline CDR1 is MGHRA and CDR2 YSYEKL. The CDR3 runs to 15 residues. The CDR3 region is CASSLLIGQANVLTF. CDR3 sequence (DNA): TGCGCCAGCAGCCTCCTTATTGGACAGGCCAACGTCCTGACTTTC.

The V gene is TRBV5-4, the J gene TRBJ1-6; possible D gene TRBD1, 6 bases. The CDR3 has 14 amino acids. Germline loops: CDR1 SGHNT, CDR2 YYREEE (reference sequence). Trimming shortened V by 3 bases and J by 6 bases, and 10 bases separated the two germline ends. The CDR3: CASSYGQSNSPLHF. The CDR3 DNA reads TGTGCCAGCAGCTATGGACAGAGTAATTCACCCCTCCACTTT.

The CDR3 region is CASGPERGADYGYTF. The CDR3 region has the DNA TGTGCTAGTGGGCCGGAGCGGGGGGCGGACTATGGCTACACCTTC. This chain links TRBV12-5 with TRBJ1-2, with D perhaps TRBD1 (6 bases). The V gene's germline CDR1 is LGHNT and CDR2 FRNRAP. The V end lost 6 bases, the J end lost 3 bases, and 17 bases lay between the germline ends. The CDR3 loop spans 15 amino acids.

The rearrangement links TRBV5-1 to TRBJ1-5; 8 bases line up with TRBD1. J lost 4 bases, V lost 1 base, and 4 bases had no gene match. The V gene's germline CDR1 is SGHRS and CDR2 YFSETQ. The CDR3 has 15 residues. This CDR3 is CASSLTGGGNQPQHF. CDR3 bases: TGCGCCAGCAGCTTGACAGGGGGAGGAAATCAGCCCCAGCATTTT.

This clone occurred a few times. V usage is TRBV9 and J usage is TRBJ2-1; 7 positions agree with TRBD1. CDR1 is SGDLS, CDR2 YYNGEE, per germline. The CDR3 length is 15 residues. Unmatched junction bases numbered 6, after V lost 4 bases and J lost 2 bases. The CDR3 is CASSPTGTPYNEQFF. CDR3 in DNA: TGTGCCAGCAGCCCGACAGGGACGCCCTACAATGAGCAGTTCTTC.